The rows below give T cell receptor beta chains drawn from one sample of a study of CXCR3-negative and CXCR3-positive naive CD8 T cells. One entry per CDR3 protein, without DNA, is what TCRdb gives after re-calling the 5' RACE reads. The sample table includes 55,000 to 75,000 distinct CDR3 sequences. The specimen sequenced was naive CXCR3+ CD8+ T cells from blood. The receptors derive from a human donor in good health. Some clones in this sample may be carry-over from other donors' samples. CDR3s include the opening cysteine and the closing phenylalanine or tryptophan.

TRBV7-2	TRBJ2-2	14	CASSYVIGTGELFF
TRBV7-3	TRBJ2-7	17	CASSGGPSEDRPYEQYF
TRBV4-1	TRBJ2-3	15	CASSQVETSTDTQYF
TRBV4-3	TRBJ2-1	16	CASSQDRTSGYNEQFF
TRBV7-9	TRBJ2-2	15	CASSPQGASPGELFF
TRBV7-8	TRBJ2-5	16	CASSLESSGVQETQYF
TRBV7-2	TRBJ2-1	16	CASSVLAGATYNEQFF
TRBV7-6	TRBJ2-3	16	CASSSGAGSGTDTQYF
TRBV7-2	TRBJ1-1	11	CASSSDPEAFF
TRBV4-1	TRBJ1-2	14	CASSQTGQGVGYTF
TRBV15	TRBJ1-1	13	CATSRDRAGRAFF
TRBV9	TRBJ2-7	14	CASSALAGANEQYF
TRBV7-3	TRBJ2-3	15	CASSFSTSYTDTQYF
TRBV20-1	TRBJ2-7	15	CSARDGWRSPYEQYF
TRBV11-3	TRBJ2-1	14	CASGTGQGGGEQFF
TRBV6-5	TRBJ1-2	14	CASSYFNREDGYTF
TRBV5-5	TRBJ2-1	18	CASSSGLAGGISYNEQFF
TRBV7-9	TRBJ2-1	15	CASSSQRDSHNEQFF
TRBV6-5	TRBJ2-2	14	CASSYAGGTGELFF
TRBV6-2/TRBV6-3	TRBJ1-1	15	CASRTGGPMNTEAFF
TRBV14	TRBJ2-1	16	CASSQTAGGTYNEQFF
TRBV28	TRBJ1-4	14	CASSPSPTGEKLFF
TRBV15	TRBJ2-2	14	CATSGQENTGELFF
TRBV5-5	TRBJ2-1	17	CASSLVGGNSAYNEQFF
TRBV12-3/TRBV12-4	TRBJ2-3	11	CASTNTDTQYF
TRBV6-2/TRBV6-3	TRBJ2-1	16	CASRKALAGERNEQFF
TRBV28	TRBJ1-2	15	CASSLRTGTNYGYTF
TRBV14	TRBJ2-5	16	CASSHLRGEDQETQYF
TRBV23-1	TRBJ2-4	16	CASSQPVPGGQNIQYF
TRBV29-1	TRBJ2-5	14	CSVALLWGGETQYF
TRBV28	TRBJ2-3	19	CASTLGPVRRVTYTDTQYF
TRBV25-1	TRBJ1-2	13	CASSLSLGAGYTF
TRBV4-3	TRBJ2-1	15	CASSQDAVDYNEQFF
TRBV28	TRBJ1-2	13	CASSIQTNYGYTF
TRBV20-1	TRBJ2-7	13	CSASGTDYYEQYF
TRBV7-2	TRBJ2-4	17	CASSLMAPRQGAMGEYF
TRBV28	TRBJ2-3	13	CASNSIGRDTQYF
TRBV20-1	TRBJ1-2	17	CSARDRADSLTNYGYTF
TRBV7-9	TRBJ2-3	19	CASRHPPDGASTATDTQYF
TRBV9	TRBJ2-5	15	CASSEAGVRTKDQYF
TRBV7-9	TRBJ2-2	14	CASSSPDYTGELFF
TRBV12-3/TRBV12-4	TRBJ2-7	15	CASSLRDRGTYEQYF
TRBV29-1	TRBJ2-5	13	CSVERWGLETKYF
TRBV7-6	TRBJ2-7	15	CASSSGTGGVYEQYF
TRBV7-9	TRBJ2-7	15	CASSLERTGAYEQYF
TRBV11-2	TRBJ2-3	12	CASSPSWDTQYF
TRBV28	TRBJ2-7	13	CASSWSGSYEQYF